These 5 T cell receptor beta chains were sequenced from one sample in a study of T cell responses to AZD1222 COVID-19 vaccine. Here immunoSEQ multiplex PCR was the method, and the copy in TCRdb shows in-frame clones only, minus some. The sample carries nearly 90,000 clones, 70% to 90% recorded once. The starting material was peripheral blood, obtained on day 0 of MenACWY control vaccination. Receptors were obtained from an adult in good health.

This chain joins TRBV6-5 and TRBJ2-7; D is unclear. This CDR3 has 11 residues. Germline V lookup: CDR1 MNHEY, CDR2 SVGAGI. The V gene lost 11 bases and the J gene lost 5 bases, with 13 bases spanning the gap. CDR3 in DNA: TGTGCCTGTTCGAAGGGTGACGAGCAGTACTTC. It encodes CACSKGDEQYF.

V and J are TRBV5-1 and TRBJ2-3, with 7 bases aligning to TRBD2. V was clipped by 4 bases and J by 2 bases; unmatched bases: 7. The CDR3 spans 15 residues. Germline loops: CDR1 SGHRS, CDR2 YFSETQ. CDR3 sequence (DNA): TGCGCCAGCAGCCCAGCGGGGCTGCTCACAGATACGCAGTATTTT. Protein sequence: CASSPAGLLTDTQYF.

This chain joins TRBV6-2 or TRBV6-3 and TRBJ2-1, with 7 bases fitting TRBD2. J lost 7 bases, V lost 6 bases, and 18 bases had no gene match. This CDR3 region has 17 residues. Germline V lookup: CDR1 MNHEY, CDR2 SVGEGT. CDR3 coding DNA: TGTGCCAGCAGATACCGGTGGACTGGGCTAGCGGTGAATGAGCAGTTCTTC. It encodes CASRYRWTGLAVNEQFF.

This CDR3 is CASSDVEGRGTDTQYF. In DNA, the CDR3 is TGTGCCAGCAGTGACGTCGAAGGGCGTGGGACAGATACGCAGTATTTT. The gene calls are TRBV6-1 and TRBJ2-3; D call uncertain. Trimming removed 3 bases from V and 3 bases from J, with 16 bases in between. This CDR3 has 16 amino acids. Germline V CDR1 and CDR2: MNHNS, SASEGT.

This chain uses TRBV10-3 with TRBJ2-7; 8 positions agree with TRBD1. CDR1 and CDR2 from the germline V gene are ENHRY and SYGVKD. This CDR3 comprises 14 residues. V lost 10 bases to trimming and J lost 7 bases; unmatched junction nucleotides: 15. CDR3 protein: CATSGTGIEGEQYF. The CDR3 DNA follows: TGTGCCACCTCCGGGACAGGAATTGAGGGGGAGCAGTACTTC.